This TCR beta chain was captured in a study of OX40 agonist ivuxolimab in advanced cancers. About this clone itself: What it binds is unknown.

Germline V gene data show CDR1 as SGHNT and CDR2 as YYREEE (reference sequence). The CDR3 is 18 amino acids. Trimming removed 4 bases from V and 0 bases from J, with 21 bases in between. The study, taken as a whole, reports: Expanded clones were, on average, more numerous among CD8+ T cells than CD4+.

Measured with immunoSEQ multiplex PCR; TCRdb has only the in-frame clones, and not every one. The table shows approximately 74,000 clones, with 85% to 95% occurring only once. The clonotype was recovered from an adult with an advanced solid tumor such as melanoma, head and neck, liver or kidney cancer. Sequences were derived from CD4+ or CD8+ T cells sorted from blood, sampled in a trial of the OX40 agonist ivuxolimab. The gene calls are TRBV5-4 and TRBJ2-3; D is possibly TRBD2 (7 bases). For the CDR3, the DNA is TGTGCCAGCAGCCCTTCGGCGGGGGCCGCTTCTAGCACAGATACGCAGTATTTT. Translating it yields CASSPSAGAASSTDTQYF.